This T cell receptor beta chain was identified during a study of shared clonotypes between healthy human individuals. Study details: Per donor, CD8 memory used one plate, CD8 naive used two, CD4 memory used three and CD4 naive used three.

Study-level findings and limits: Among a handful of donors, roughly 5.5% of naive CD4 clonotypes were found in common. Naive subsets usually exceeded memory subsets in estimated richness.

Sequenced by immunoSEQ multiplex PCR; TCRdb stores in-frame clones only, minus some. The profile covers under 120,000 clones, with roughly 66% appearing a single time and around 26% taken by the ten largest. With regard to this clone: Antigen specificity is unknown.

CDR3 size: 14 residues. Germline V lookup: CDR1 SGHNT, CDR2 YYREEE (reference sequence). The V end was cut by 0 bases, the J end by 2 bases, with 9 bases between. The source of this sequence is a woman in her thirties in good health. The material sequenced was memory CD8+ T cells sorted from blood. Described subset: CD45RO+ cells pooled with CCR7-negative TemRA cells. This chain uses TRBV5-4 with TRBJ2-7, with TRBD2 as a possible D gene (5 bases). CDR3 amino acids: CASSLESSPYEQYF. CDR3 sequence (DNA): TGTGCCAGCAGCTTGGAGTCTAGCCCCTACGAGCAGTACTTC.